The 10 T cell receptor beta chains given below trace back to one sample, sequenced in a study of control samples from healthy donors and cancer patients. Data came from immunoSEQ multiplex PCR; TCRdb stores just in-frame clones and leaves some out. The table includes fewer than 200,000 clones, around 90% detected once. Sequenced: blood. The source is a man under 40 in good health.

V is TRBV19 and J is TRBJ1-1, with 7 bases that match TRBD1. Germline V gene data show CDR1 as LNHDA and CDR2 as SQIVND (reference sequence). Trimming at V came to 4 bases and at J to 1 base, leaving 3 bases not matched to a gene. CDR3 length: 14 residues. The CDR3 DNA follows: TGTGCCAGTAGTAGAACAGGGGAGAACACTGAAGCTTTCTTT. Its translation: CASSRTGENTEAFF.

The gene calls are TRBV30 and TRBJ2-7; TRBD2 aligns across 12 bases. Germline CDR1 is GTSNPN and CDR2 is SVGIG (reference sequence). The J segment lost 4 bases and the V segment lost 3 bases, leaving 7 bases of the junction unmatched. The CDR3 extends over 15 amino acids. CDR3 DNA sequence: TGTGCCTGGAGCATCCTAGCGGGAGGGTTATACGAGCAGTACTTC. This sequence encodes CAWSILAGGLYEQYF.

This clone appeared a single time. The rearrangement joins TRBV10-2 to TRBJ1-1; D might be TRBD1 (6 bases). In germline, CDR1 is WSHSY, CDR2 SAAADI. The CDR3 is 14 amino acids. The germline V and J ends were trimmed by 8 bases and 5 bases, with 18 bases remaining between them. The CDR3, as DNA: TGCGCCAGCTTTGCACGGGGGGCGGGAACTGAAGCTTTCTTT. Translating gives CASFARGAGTEAFF.

A few counts support this clone. The CDR3 DNA follows: TGTGCCAGCAGCCCGGGCGGGGATACGCAGTATTTT. Translated, it gives CASSPGGDTQYF. The gene calls are TRBV3-1 (or the pseudogene TRBV3-2) and TRBJ2-3; a weak D match, TRBD2 (5 bases). The CDR3 has 12 residues. CDR1 LGHDT and CDR2 YNNKEL come from the germline V gene (reference sequence). The V and J ends lost 4 bases and 6 bases respectively, with 8 bases between them.

The chain combines TRBV6-5 with TRBJ1-2; D might be TRBD1 (6 bases). V gave up 5 bases and J gave up 6 bases, with 13 bases separating them. This CDR3 is 13 amino acids long. Germline CDR1 is MNHEY and CDR2 is SVGAGI. CDR3 sequence: CASSNLRGDGYTF. The DNA for the CDR3 is TGTGCCAGCAGTAACCTCAGGGGTGATGGCTACACCTTC.

This sequence joins TRBV7-9 and TRBJ1-1, with 10 bases matching TRBD1. Germline CDR1 SEHNR, CDR2 FQNEAQ (reference sequence). V was pared by 0 bases and J by 4 bases, with 2 bases of the junction left unmatched. CDR3 length equals 15 residues. CDR3 in amino acids: CASSLARTGGTEAFF. CDR3 nucleotide sequence: TGTGCCAGCAGCTTAGCCCGGACAGGGGGCACTGAAGCTTTCTTT. The whole variable domain, remainder taken from reference TRBV7-9 and TRBJ1-1, is DTGVSQNPRHKITKRGQNVTFRCDPISEHNRLYWYRQTLGQGPEFLTYFQNEAQLEKSRLLSDRFSAERPKGSFSTLEIQRTEQGDSAMYLCASSLARTGGTEAFFGQGTRLTVV.

The chain couples TRBV5-5 to TRBJ1-2, with 10 positions matching TRBD1. The CDR3 totals 15 residues. Germline assignment: CDR1 SGHKS and CDR2 YYEKEE (reference sequence). Trimming took 4 bases from V and 4 from J; bases not matched to a gene: 7. The CDR3 DNA is TGTGCCAGCAGCGGACCGACAGGGGGCGCCTATGGCTACACCTTC. The encoded protein is CASSGPTGGAYGYTF.

The chain joins TRBV4-1 to TRBJ2-1, with 8 bases lining up with TRBD2. Unmatched junction bases numbered 2, after V lost 1 base and J lost 6 bases. The CDR3 loop spans 14 amino acids. CDR1 and CDR2 (germline): MGHRA, YSYEKL. CDR3 amino acids: CASSQGGTSNEQFF. The DNA of the CDR3 is TGCGCCAGCAGCCAAGGAGGGACTAGCAATGAGCAGTTCTTC.

CDR3 loop: CASSLTSADTQYF. CDR3 bases: TGTGCCAGTAGTTTGACTAGCGCAGATACGCAGTATTTT. The chain uses TRBV19 and TRBJ2-3; 8 nucleotides agree with TRBD2. V shed 5 bases, J shed 4 bases, and the junction held 2 bases outside the gene matches. The CDR3 spans 13 residues. Germline loops: CDR1 LNHDA, CDR2 SQIVND (reference sequence). Full variable domain (rest looked up from reference TRBV19 and TRBJ2-3): DGGITQSPKYLFRKEGQNVTLSCEQNLNHDAMYWYRQDPGQGLRLIYYSQIVNDFQKGDIAEGYSVSREKKESFPLTVTSAQKNPTAFYLCASSLTSADTQYFGPGTRLTVL.

V is TRBV10-3 and J is TRBJ1-2, with D tentatively TRBD1 (6 bases). Per the germline V gene, CDR1 is ENHRY and CDR2 is SYGVKD. Trimming removed 4 bases at V and 5 bases at J, with 11 bases between. The length of the CDR3 is 13 residues. In DNA form, the CDR3 reads TGTGCCATCAGTGTAGGGGGGGGTTATGGCTACACCTTC. Residues: CAISVGGGYGYTF.